Listed below are T cell receptor beta chains from one sample, sequenced in a study of blood T cell repertoires in COVID-19. Sequenced by immunoSEQ multiplex PCR; TCRdb stores in-frame clones only, minus some. The sample carries roughly 230,000 clones, around 87% recorded once. The sequenced sample was PBMCs or T cells enriched from blood (not recorded which). The origin of the receptors is a man aged 30 to 39 in a cohort exposed to, infected with or recovered from COVID-19 (not recorded which). The CDR3 runs from the conserved cysteine through the conserved F or W. A D gene is named only where the DNA matches it firmly. The listing skips clone size in some rows; elsewhere it reads once, few, many or a size class.

j_call d_call clone_size v_call cdr3_nt cdr3_aa
TRBJ2-1 TRBD2 - TRBV3-1/TRBV3-2 TGTGCCAGCTTACAAGGCGGGGGACCCTACAATGAGCAGTTCTTC CASLQGGGPYNEQFF
TRBJ1-2 TRBD1 - TRBV9 TGTGCCAGCAGCGACCAGGACAGGGCGTGGGGCTACACCTTC CASSDQDRAWGYTF
TRBJ2-5 - few TRBV19 TGTGCCAGTACCCCCGGCCGGGTCCAAGAGACCCAGTACTTC CASTPGRVQETQYF
TRBJ2-1 - - TRBV27 TGTGCCAGCAGTTTGAAGGGGTCCCCCTACAATGAGCAGTTCTTC CASSLKGSPYNEQFF
TRBJ1-2 - - TRBV28 TGTGCCAGCAGTCCAAACAGGCTCGTGGGTGGCTACACCTTC CASSPNRLVGGYTF
TRBJ1-1 - - TRBV27 TGTGCCAGCAGTTTAAACAGGGTTTCTGAAGCTTTCTTT CASSLNRVSEAFF
TRBJ2-3 - - TRBV7-6 TGTGCCAGCAGCTTATCGTCGGGAGCGGGCACAGATACGCAGTATTTT CASSLSSGAGTDTQYF
TRBJ2-3 TRBD2 - TRBV5-8 TGTGCCAGCAGCCAGGCCGGGACTAGCGGGAGCACAGATACGCAGTATTTT CASSQAGTSGSTDTQYF
TRBJ1-1 TRBD1 once TRBV9 TGTGCCAGCAGCGTAACTCAGGGGGCGACTGAAGCTTTCTTT CASSVTQGATEAFF
TRBJ2-7 - - TRBV2 TGTGCCAGCAGTGAGGACTATTCATACGAGCAGTACTTC CASSEDYSYEQYF
TRBJ2-5 - - TRBV10-3 TGTGCCCTCTCAGGGGACCGGCAAGAGACCCAGTACTTC CALSGDRQETQYF
TRBJ2-7 TRBD1 - TRBV7-8 TGTGCCAGCAGCCAGGGACAGTTCTACGAGCAGTACTTC CASSQGQFYEQYF
TRBJ2-4 TRBD2 - TRBV4-1 TGCGCCAGCAGCCAAATTGGCCGGGGACTAGCGGGCGTGAACATTCAGTACTTC CASSQIGRGLAGVNIQYF
TRBJ1-2 - - TRBV5-1 TGCGCCAGCAACTCCCCGAGTGGGAGAGGCTACACCTTC CASNSPSGRGYTF
TRBJ1-2 - - TRBV19 TGTGCCAGTAGTACCCCACGGCAGGCCCACTATGGCTACACCTTC CASSTPRQAHYGYTF
TRBJ2-7 - - TRBV28 TGTGCCAGCAGGCCCCGGGGGACCGTAAACTACGAGCAGTACTTC CASRPRGTVNYEQYF
TRBJ2-2 - - TRBV12-3/TRBV12-4 TGTGCCAGCAGTTTTAACTTTCCCGGGGAGCTGTTTTTT CASSFNFPGELFF
TRBJ1-1 - - TRBV29-1 TGCAGCGTTGAACCGAACATGAACACTGAAGCTTTCTTT CSVEPNMNTEAFF
TRBJ1-2 - - TRBV3-1/TRBV3-2 TGTGCCAGCAGCCTCCGGGCCCGCCCAGGGGAGGGTAACTATGGCTACACCTTC CASSLRARPGEGNYGYTF
TRBJ2-2 - - TRBV21-1 TGTGCCAGCCACACATCCCCTGGGCGGGAGGGGAGCGGGGAGCTGTTTTTT CASHTSPGREGSGELFF
TRBJ2-7 TRBD1 - TRBV18 TGTGCCAGCTCACCTTCGACAGGGAATAGCGAGCAGTACTTC CASSPSTGNSEQYF
TRBJ2-7 TRBD1 - TRBV5-1 TGCGCCAGCAGCTTACCCGGACAGGGGGCCCACGAGCAGTACTTC CASSLPGQGAHEQYF
TRBJ1-3 - - TRBV28 TGTGCCAGCAGTTTACCCTACCCCGCAAACACCATATATTTT CASSLPYPANTIYF
TRBJ2-7 TRBD1 - TRBV27 TGTGCCAGCAGCTCTGACAGGGACCTCTCCTACGAGCAGTACTTC CASSSDRDLSYEQYF
TRBJ1-1 - - TRBV10-3 TGTGCCACAACCGACAGAACGAACACTGAAGCTTTCTTT CATTDRTNTEAFF
TRBJ2-2 TRBD2 - TRBV7-6 TGTGCCAGCAGTCCCGGGACTAGCGGGACCGGGGAGCTGTTTTTT CASSPGTSGTGELFF
TRBJ2-7 TRBD1 - TRBV11-3 TGTGCCAGCAGCCCTGGGACAGGGGTCGAGCAGTACTTC CASSPGTGVEQYF
TRBJ2-5 TRBD2 - TRBV25-1 TGTGCCAGCAGCAGAGTGACTAGCGGCCAAGAGACCCAGTACTTC CASSRVTSGQETQYF
TRBJ2-5 TRBD2 - TRBV7-9 TGTGCCAGCAGCTCGTCCCTAGCGGGTAATCACCCGTACTTC CASSSSLAGNHPYF
TRBJ2-7 - - TRBV5-8 TGTGCCAGCAGCTTGATCGGGACAACGTACGAGCAGTACTTC CASSLIGTTYEQYF
TRBJ2-2 - - TRBV9 TGTGCCAGCAGCCCGGAGGCCGGGGAGCTGTTTTTT CASSPEAGELFF
TRBJ2-2 - many TRBV19 TGTGCCAGTAGTACTGAAACAGGGCAGGGGACCGGGGAGCTGTTTTTT CASSTETGQGTGELFF
TRBJ1-6 - - TRBV12-3/TRBV12-4 TGTGCCAGCAGTTTAGCCGGGAGAACGTTCCACTTT CASSLAGRTFHF
TRBJ2-7 - - TRBV27 TGTGCCAGCCAGATGGCGGGGACCTACGAGCAGTACTTC CASQMAGTYEQYF
TRBJ2-7 TRBD2 - TRBV10-3 TGTGCCACCTGGGGACTAGCGGGAGGGACCGAATCCTACGAGCAGTACTTC CATWGLAGGTESYEQYF
TRBJ1-1 - many TRBV28 TGTGCCAGCACCACACAGGGATGGGTCAAAGCTTTCTTT CASTTQGWVKAFF
TRBJ1-3 TRBD1 - TRBV29-1 TGCAGCGTCGGTACAGGGGCAGGAGGAAACACCATATATTTT CSVGTGAGGNTIYF
TRBJ2-2 TRBD2 - TRBV6-5 TGTGCCAGCAGTTACTATGGACTAGCGTATACCGGGGAGCTGTTTTTT CASSYYGLAYTGELFF
TRBJ2-1 TRBD2 - TRBV5-1 TGCGCCAGCAGCTTAATAGCGGGAGGGCCAAATGAGGTTGAGCAGTTCTTC CASSLIAGGPNEVEQFF
TRBJ2-2 - few TRBV15 TGTGCCACCAGCTGGCGGTTAGGCGGGGAGCTGTTTTTT CATSWRLGGELFF
TRBJ1-4 - - TRBV18 TGTGCCAGCTCACAGTTGCCCCGGGGGGCGCAGACTAATGAAAAACTGTTTTTT CASSQLPRGAQTNEKLFF
TRBJ2-1 TRBD1 - TRBV12-3/TRBV12-4 TGTGCCAGCAGTTCCGACAGGGGCAGGCGGGTCTTC CASSSDRGRRVF
TRBJ2-5 - - TRBV20-1 TGCAGTGGGAGCCAAGAGACCCAGTACTTC CSGSQETQYF
TRBJ2-1 TRBD2 - TRBV6-5 TGTGCCAGCACTAGCGGGAGCCACAATGAGCAGTTCTTC CASTSGSHNEQFF
TRBJ2-7 - - TRBV28 TGTGCCAGCAGTTTACAGGTACAATGGTCCTACGAGCAGTACTTC CASSLQVQWSYEQYF